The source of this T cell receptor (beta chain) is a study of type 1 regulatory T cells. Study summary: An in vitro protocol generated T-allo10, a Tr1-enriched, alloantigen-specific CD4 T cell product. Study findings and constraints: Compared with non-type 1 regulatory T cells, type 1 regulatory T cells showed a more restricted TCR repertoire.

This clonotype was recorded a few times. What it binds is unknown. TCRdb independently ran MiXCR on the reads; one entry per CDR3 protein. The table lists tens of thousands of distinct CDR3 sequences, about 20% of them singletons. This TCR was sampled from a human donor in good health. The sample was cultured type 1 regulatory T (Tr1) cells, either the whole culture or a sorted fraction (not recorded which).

Here the CDR3 reads CASSSGGVKNIQYF. In nucleotides, the CDR3 is TGTGCCAGCAGCAGCGGAGGGGTCAAAAACATTCAGTACTTC. V is TRBV7-9 and J is TRBJ2-4; TRBD2 is a possible D gene (6 bases). The CDR3 is 14 residues long. Germline CDR1 is SEHNR and CDR2 is FQNEAQ (reference sequence). The ends were cut back, 5 bases at V and 3 bases at J, with 11 bases in the middle.